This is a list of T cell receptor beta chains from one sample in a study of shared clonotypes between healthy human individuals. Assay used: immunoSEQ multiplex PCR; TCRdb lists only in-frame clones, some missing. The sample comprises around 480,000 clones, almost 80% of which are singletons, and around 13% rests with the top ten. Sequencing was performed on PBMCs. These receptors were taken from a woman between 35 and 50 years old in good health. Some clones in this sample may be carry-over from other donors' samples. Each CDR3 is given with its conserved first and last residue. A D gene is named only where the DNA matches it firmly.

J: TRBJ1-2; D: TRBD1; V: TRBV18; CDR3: CASSPRTGTYGYTF
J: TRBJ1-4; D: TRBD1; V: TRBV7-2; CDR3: CASSQMGQGDEKLFF
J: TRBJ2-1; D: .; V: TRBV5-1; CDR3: CASSLELWGRPLADEQFF
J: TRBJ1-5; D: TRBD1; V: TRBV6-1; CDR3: CASSEEAGGSQPQHF
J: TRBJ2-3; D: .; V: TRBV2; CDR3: CASRPKGLRSTDTQYF
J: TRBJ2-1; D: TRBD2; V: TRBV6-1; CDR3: CASSEARTSGNYNEQFF
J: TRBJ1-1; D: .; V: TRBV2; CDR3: CASRVTEAFF
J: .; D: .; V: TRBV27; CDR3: CASSSPTYEQYF
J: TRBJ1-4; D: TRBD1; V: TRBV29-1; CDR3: CSVADRATNEKLFF
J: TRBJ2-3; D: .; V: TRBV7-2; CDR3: CASSPRPLDWRTDTQYF
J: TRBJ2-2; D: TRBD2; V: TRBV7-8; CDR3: CASSLAYLAGTGELFF
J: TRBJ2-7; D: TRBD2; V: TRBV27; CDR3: CASSRTWDYSSYEQYF
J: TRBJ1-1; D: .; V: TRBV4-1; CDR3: CASSQDRVDKVSFF
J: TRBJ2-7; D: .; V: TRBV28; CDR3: CASKAGEWEQYF
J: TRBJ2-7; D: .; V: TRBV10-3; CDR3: CATTSGWEQYF
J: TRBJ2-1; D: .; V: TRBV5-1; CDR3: CASQSGPAYNEQFF
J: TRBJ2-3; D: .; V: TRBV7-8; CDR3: CASSLSHSTDTQYF
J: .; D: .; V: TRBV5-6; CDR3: CASSTSTYEQYF
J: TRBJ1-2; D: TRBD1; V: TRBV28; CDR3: CASSDGTGGLGYTF
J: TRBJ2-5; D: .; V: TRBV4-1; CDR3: CASGLTTAQETQYF
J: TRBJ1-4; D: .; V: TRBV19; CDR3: CASSMSRENEKLFF
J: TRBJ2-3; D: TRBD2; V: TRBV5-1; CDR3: CASSLGLAGVRSADTQYF
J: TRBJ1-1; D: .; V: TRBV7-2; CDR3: CASSLESVGNSLEAFF
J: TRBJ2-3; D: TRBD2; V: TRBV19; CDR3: CASRSGRAIDTQYF
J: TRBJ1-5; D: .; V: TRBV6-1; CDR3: CASSEAGHSNQPQHF
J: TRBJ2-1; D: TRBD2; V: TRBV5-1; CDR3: CASSYTSGTRGEQFF
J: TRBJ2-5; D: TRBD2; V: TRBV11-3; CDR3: CASSLGTSGNQETQYF
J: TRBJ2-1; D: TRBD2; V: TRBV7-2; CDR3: CASSNRAGYEQFF
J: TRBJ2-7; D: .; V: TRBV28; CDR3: CASRPRGRTYEQYF
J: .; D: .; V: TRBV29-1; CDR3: CSVKDRGNSYEQYF
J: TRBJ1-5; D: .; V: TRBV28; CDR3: CASSSPVGGNQPQHF
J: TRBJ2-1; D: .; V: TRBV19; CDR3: CASSGQGGPYNEQFF
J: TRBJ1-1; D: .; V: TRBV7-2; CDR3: CASSLDGRVNTEAFF
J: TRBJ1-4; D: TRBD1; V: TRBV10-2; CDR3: CASSQGETNEKLFF
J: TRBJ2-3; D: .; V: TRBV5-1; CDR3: CASTQYRTDTQYF
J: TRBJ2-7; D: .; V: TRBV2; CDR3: CASILGWGPSSYEQYF
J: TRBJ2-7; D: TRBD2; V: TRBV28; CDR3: CASNYGLAGLYEQYF
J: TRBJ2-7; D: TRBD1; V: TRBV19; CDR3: CASSTTGGGDEQYF
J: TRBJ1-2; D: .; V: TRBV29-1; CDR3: CSVSWDSSVNGYTF
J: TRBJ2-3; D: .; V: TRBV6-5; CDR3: CASRTRNQADTQYF
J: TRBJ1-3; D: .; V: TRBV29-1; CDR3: CSVDGPGNTIYF
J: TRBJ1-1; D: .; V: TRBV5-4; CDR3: CASSSGGGNTEAFF
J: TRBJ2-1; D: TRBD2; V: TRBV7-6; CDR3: CASSFPGGRINEQFF
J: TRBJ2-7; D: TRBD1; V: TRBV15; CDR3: CATSRAGTGINEQYF
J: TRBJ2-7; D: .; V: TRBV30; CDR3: CAWMRAGEAYEQYF
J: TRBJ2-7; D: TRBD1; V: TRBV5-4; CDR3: CASSRTGTGYYEQYF
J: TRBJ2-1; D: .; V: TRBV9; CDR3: CASSVAPEGGGEQFF
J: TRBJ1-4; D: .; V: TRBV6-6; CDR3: CASSYPEEKLFF
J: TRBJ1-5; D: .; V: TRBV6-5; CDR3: CASSYTRESNQPQHF
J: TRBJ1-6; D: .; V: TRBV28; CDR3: CASSSGNSPLHF
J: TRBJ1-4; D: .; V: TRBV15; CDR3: CATSPQGVREKLFF
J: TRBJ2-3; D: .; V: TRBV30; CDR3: CAWSPFLGRADLGDTQYF
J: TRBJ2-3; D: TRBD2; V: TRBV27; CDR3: CASSSRWLREGQDTQYF
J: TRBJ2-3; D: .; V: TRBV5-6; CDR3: CASSLGLVTDTQYF
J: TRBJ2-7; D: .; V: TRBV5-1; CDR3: CASSFSQGLDEQYF
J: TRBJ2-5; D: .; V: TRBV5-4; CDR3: CASSLGGEETQYF
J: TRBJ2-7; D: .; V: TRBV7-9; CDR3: CASSQDGTSSAYEQYF